What follows are 28 T cell receptor beta chains derived from one specimen sequenced in a study of blood T cell repertoires in COVID-19. The data were produced by immunoSEQ multiplex PCR, yet TCRdb's version contains in-frame clones alone and is incomplete. The table has 250,000 to 300,000 clones, 86% seen once. Material: peripheral blood. The receptor set was obtained from a man aged 18 to 30 with active or convalescent COVID-19.

The chain carries TRBV7-8 and TRBJ2-2; TRBD1 agrees at 7 bases. CDR1 and CDR2 from the germline V gene are SGHVS and FQNEAQ. The CDR3 totals 16 residues. The V segment lost 6 bases and the J segment 2 bases; nucleotides outside the gene matches: 9. CDR3 amino acids: CASRSLGGHNTGELFF. For the CDR3, the DNA is TGTGCCAGCAGGTCCTTAGGGGGCCATAACACCGGGGAGCTGTTTTTT.

The chain has TRBV7-8 and TRBJ2-3; perhaps TRBD2 as D (5 bases). The V and J ends lost 2 bases and 6 bases respectively, with 15 bases between them. CDR1 and CDR2 (germline): SGHVS, FQNEAQ. This CDR3 contains 15 residues. The CDR3 loop reads CASSLMRVPPDTQYF. The CDR3 DNA is TGTGCCAGCAGCTTAATGCGGGTCCCGCCTGATACGCAGTATTTT.

The J gene is TRBJ1-1, the V gene TRBV6-5, with D hard to call. This CDR3 contains 14 residues. With 2 bases removed from V and 3 bases from J, the gap between germline ends came to 10 bases. CDR1 is MNHEY, CDR2 SVGAGI, per germline. CDR3 residues: CASSYAVGDTEAFF. The CDR3 nucleotides are TGTGCCAGCAGTTACGCCGTGGGAGACACTGAAGCTTTCTTT.

This rearrangement joins TRBV7-9 to TRBJ1-2, with D hard to call. CDR1 and CDR2 (germline): SEHNR, FQNEAQ (reference sequence). V was pared by 2 bases and J by 7 bases, with 11 bases between. CDR3 length: 13 amino acids. In nucleotides, the CDR3 is TGTGCCAGCAGCTTAATCGTATCCCGTGGCTACACCTTC. Translated: CASSLIVSRGYTF.

The CDR3 sequence: CASSLLSASNQPQHF. In nucleotides, the CDR3 is TGTGCCAGCAGTTTATTGTCAGCGTCTAATCAGCCCCAGCATTTT. The chain recombines TRBV27 with TRBJ1-5, with D unclear. V was cut by 1 base and J by 4 bases, with 11 bases left in between. The V gene's germline CDR1 is MNHEY and CDR2 SMNVEV (reference sequence). The CDR3 spans 15 residues.

The CDR3 spells CASSFGGGGYGYTF. The CDR3 region has the DNA TGTGCCAGCTCCTTCGGGGGGGGCGGTTATGGCTACACCTTC. The chain combines TRBV2 with TRBJ1-2; D perhaps matches TRBD1 (6 bases). Germline CDR1 and CDR2: SNHLY and FYNNEI. V dropped 8 bases and J dropped 5 bases, with 18 bases sitting between them. The CDR3 is 14 residues long.

The J gene is TRBJ2-7, the V gene TRBV6-2 or TRBV6-3; D is perhaps TRBD2 (5 bases). This CDR3 comprises 13 residues. Germline CDR1 and CDR2: MNHEY and SVGEGT. The germline V and J ends were trimmed by 0 bases and 4 bases, with 7 bases remaining between them. Here the CDR3 DNA reads TGTGCCAGCAGTTACTCCCGGACTTACGAGCAGTACTTC. This gives the protein CASSYSRTYEQYF.

The chain uses TRBV18 and TRBJ1-1; a weak D match, TRBD1 (5 bases). Germline loops: CDR1 KGHSH, CDR2 LQKENI. Trimming removed 2 bases at V and 1 base at J, with 20 bases between. The CDR3 has 18 residues. CDR3 DNA sequence: TGTGCCAGCTCACCAAATTCGATCCGGGGGTTAGCGAACACTGAAGCTTTCTTT. It yields the protein CASSPNSIRGLANTEAFF.

This chain uses TRBV6-5 with TRBJ1-5; D remains unclear. In germline, CDR1 is MNHEY, CDR2 SVGAGI. Trimming took 2 bases from V and 7 from J, leaving 18 bases between them. This CDR3 spans 16 amino acids. CDR3 protein: CASSYGPVGAGQPQHF. Written as DNA, the CDR3 is TGTGCCAGCAGTTACGGGCCGGTGGGCGCGGGCCAGCCCCAGCATTTT.

V usage is TRBV27 and J usage is TRBJ1-2; D may be TRBD1 (5 bases). The germline V and J ends were trimmed by 2 bases and 8 bases, with 12 bases remaining between them. Germline CDR1 reads MNHEY; CDR2 reads SMNVEV (reference sequence). This CDR3 is built from 13 residues. CDR3 coding DNA: TGTGCCAGCAGTTTAGTCCAGGGAGGAGGCTACACCTTC. It encodes CASSLVQGGGYTF.

The chain is built from TRBV7-2 and TRBJ2-3; 12 positions match TRBD2. The CDR3 covers 17 residues. The V gene end was trimmed by 1 base and the J gene end by 7 bases; junction bases not matched to a gene: 9. Germline lookup yields CDR1 SGHTA and CDR2 FQGNSA. CDR3 nucleotide sequence: TGTGCCAGCAGCTTAGATGTACTAGCGGGAGGTCTAAATACGCAGTATTTT. Translation gives CASSLDVLAGGLNTQYF.

The chain uses TRBV11-1 and TRBJ2-3; TRBD2 is a possible D gene (5 bases). The V and J ends lost 5 bases and 4 bases respectively, with 19 bases between them. CDR3 length equals 16 residues. The germline V gene has CDR1 SGHAT and CDR2 FQDESV (reference sequence). The CDR3 DNA sequence: TGTGCCAGCAGCCCCCGTTGGGGAGTGGGAGCAGATACGCAGTATTTT. This translates into CASSPRWGVGADTQYF.

The rearrangement links TRBV5-5 to TRBJ1-4; D is unresolved. Per the germline V gene, CDR1 is SGHKS and CDR2 is YYEKEE (reference sequence). The CDR3 loop spans 14 amino acids. V gave up 0 bases and J gave up 7 bases, with 10 bases separating them. The CDR3 nucleotides are TGTGCCAGCAGCTTGGGAGGGCCTGGTGAAAAACTGTTTTTT. Encoded protein: CASSLGGPGEKLFF. Variable domain in full (rest from reference TRBV5-5 and TRBJ1-4): DAGVTQSPTHLIKTRGQQVTLRCSPISGHKSVSWYQQVLGQGPQFIFQYYEKEERGRGNFPDRFSARQFPNYSSELNVNALLLGDSALYLCASSLGGPGEKLFFGSGTQLSVL.

J is TRBJ1-6 and V is TRBV28; 8 positions agree with TRBD1. The trim removed 5 bases at V and 8 bases at J, leaving 5 bases unmatched. The CDR3 extends over 14 amino acids. Per germline, CDR1 MDHEN and CDR2 SYDVKM. As DNA, the CDR3 is TGTGCCAGCAGTATAGGACAGGGAGATTCACCCCTCCACTTT. It encodes CASSIGQGDSPLHF.

In this sample, this clone turned up many times. The V call is TRBV7-9, the J call TRBJ1-6; D is perhaps TRBD1 (5 bases). CDR1 is SEHNR, CDR2 FQNEAQ, per germline (reference sequence). The CDR3 spans 14 residues. V dropped 4 bases and J dropped 10 bases, with 14 bases sitting between them. The CDR3 sequence: CASSYHAGESPLHF. CDR3 coding DNA: TGTGCCAGCAGCTACCACGCGGGGGAATCACCCCTCCACTTT.

J is TRBJ2-3 and V is TRBV4-1; maybe TRBD1 (5 bases). Looked up from germline, CDR1 is MGHRA and CDR2 is YSYEKL. V dropped 3 bases and J dropped 6 bases, with 34 bases sitting between them. The CDR3 runs to 21 residues. The CDR3: CASSQWARIMDGHRGRDTQYF. The CDR3 bases are TGCGCCAGCAGCCAGTGGGCCCGTATAATGGACGGCCATAGGGGAAGGGATACGCAGTATTTT.

V and J are TRBV7-9 and TRBJ2-7, with D unresolved. The CDR3 loop spans 12 amino acids. Germline-derived CDR1 and CDR2 are SEHNR and FQNEAQ (reference sequence). Trimming cost V 5 bases and J 4 bases, with 9 bases left between them. The CDR3 region is CASSDAGYEQYF. Here the CDR3 DNA reads TGTGCCAGCAGCGACGCAGGTTACGAGCAGTACTTC.

This sequence joins TRBV14 and TRBJ2-5, with TRBD2 matching 11 bases. V shed 0 bases and J 1 base; nucleotides not matched to a gene: 7. CDR3 length equals 18 residues. Germline assignment: CDR1 SGHDN and CDR2 FVKESK. This chain's CDR3 is CASSQDLYGLAGQETQYF. The DNA of the CDR3 is TGTGCCAGCAGCCAAGATCTTTACGGACTAGCGGGCCAAGAGACCCAGTACTTC.

The CDR3 here is CASSSRPSDREAFF. CDR3 in DNA: TGTGCCAGCAGTTCTCGTCCCTCCGATCGGGAAGCTTTCTTT. J is TRBJ1-1 and V is TRBV6-5; D unclear. The CDR3 covers 14 residues. V was pared by 4 bases and J by 8 bases, with 17 bases between. In germline, CDR1 is MNHEY, CDR2 SVGAGI.

This clone has only one observation. In nucleotides, the CDR3 is TGTGCCAGCAGCCAGAGACTTTCAGGGGGAGATGAAGCTTTCTTT. Its translation is CASSQRLSGGDEAFF. This sequence joins TRBV3-1 (or the pseudogene TRBV3-2) and TRBJ1-1; TRBD1 matches at 7 bases. V lost 3 bases to trimming and J lost 7 bases; unmatched junction nucleotides: 11. The CDR3 is made up of 15 amino acids. From germline, CDR1 is LGHDT and CDR2 YNNKEL (reference sequence).

The V call is TRBV7-2, the J call TRBJ1-4; D call uncertain. The CDR3 has 13 residues. The V end lost 4 bases, the J end lost 0 bases, and 3 bases lay between the germline ends. Germline assignment: CDR1 SGHTA and CDR2 FQGNSA. This chain's CDR3 is CASSSATNEKLFF. CDR3 sequence (DNA): TGTGCCAGCAGCTCTGCAACTAATGAAAAACTGTTTTTT.

The chain is built from TRBV5-4 and TRBJ2-5; D ambiguous. The CDR3 length is 13 residues. Trimming shortened V by 0 bases and J by 6 bases, and 9 bases separated the two germline ends. The germline CDR1 and CDR2 sequences are SGHNT and YYREEE (reference sequence). The CDR3 DNA reads TGTGCCAGCAGCTTGGCCGGGTTGAAGACCCAGTACTTC. Translating gives CASSLAGLKTQYF.

The chain combines TRBV9 with TRBJ2-7; D is perhaps TRBD2 (5 bases). The CDR3 consists of 14 residues. Germline assignment: CDR1 SGDLS and CDR2 YYNGEE. V was cut by 0 bases and J by 1 base, with 8 bases left in between. In DNA, the CDR3 is TGTGCCAGCAGCGTAGGGAGGTCATCCTACGAGCAGTACTTC. Amino acids: CASSVGRSSYEQYF.

The rearrangement uses TRBV28 and TRBJ1-2; possible D gene TRBD1, 5 bases. V was clipped by 3 bases and J by 8 bases, with 16 bases between them. Germline V lookup: CDR1 MDHEN, CDR2 SYDVKM. The CDR3 is 14 amino acids. The CDR3 DNA reads TGTGCCAGCAGTTTGGGGTTCAGGGTCTACGGCTACACCTTC. This encodes CASSLGFRVYGYTF.

The V call is TRBV12-3 or TRBV12-4, the J call TRBJ1-6; no definite D call. This CDR3 contains 13 residues. V was shortened by 7 bases and J by 8 bases, with 12 bases between the two germline ends. CDR3 in DNA: TGTGCCAGCAATCCCAAGAGGGATTCACCCCTCCACTTT. This codes for CASNPKRDSPLHF.

The V call is TRBV7-9, the J call TRBJ1-3; 7 nucleotides align to TRBD1. With 5 bases clipped from V and 4 bases from J, the junction kept 5 bases outside the gene matches. Germline V gene sequence: CDR1 SEHNR, CDR2 FQNEAQ (reference sequence). The CDR3 runs 14 residues. This chain's CDR3 is CASSKTGSGNTIYF. Here the CDR3 DNA reads TGTGCCAGCAGCAAGACAGGGTCCGGAAACACCATATATTTT.

The V and J genes are TRBV11-3 and TRBJ1-2; unclear D gene. The V and J ends lost 5 bases and 3 bases respectively, with 13 bases between them. The germline V gene encodes CDR1 SGHNT and CDR2 YENEEA. CDR3 size: 14 residues. The CDR3 here is CASSNTPPDYGYTF. DNA for the CDR3: TGTGCCAGCAGCAATACACCCCCTGACTATGGCTACACCTTC.

This clone was picked up a small number of times. This chain uses TRBV12-3 or TRBV12-4 with TRBJ2-7; the match to TRBD2 covers 12 bases. This CDR3 region has 13 residues. Trimming cost V 6 bases and J 4 bases; bases outside gene matches: 1. This chain's CDR3 is CASRGTSGYEQYF. Written as DNA, the CDR3 is TGTGCCAGCAGGGGGACTAGCGGGTACGAGCAGTACTTC.